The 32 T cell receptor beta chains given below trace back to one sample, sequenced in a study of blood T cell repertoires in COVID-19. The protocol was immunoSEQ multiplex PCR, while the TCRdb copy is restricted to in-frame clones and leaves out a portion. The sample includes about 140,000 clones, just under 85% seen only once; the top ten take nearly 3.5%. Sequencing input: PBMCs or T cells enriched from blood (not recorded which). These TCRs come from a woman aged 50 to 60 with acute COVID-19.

CDR3 loop: CASSQVGASGNTIYF. DNA of the CDR3: TGCGCCAGCAGCCAGGTGGGGGCCTCTGGAAACACCATATATTTT. The rearrangement joins TRBV4-3 to TRBJ1-3; possibly TRBD1 for D (6 bases). The V and J ends lost 3 bases and 0 bases respectively, with 9 bases between them. Germline loops: CDR1 LGHNA, CDR2 YSLEER. This CDR3 comprises 15 residues.

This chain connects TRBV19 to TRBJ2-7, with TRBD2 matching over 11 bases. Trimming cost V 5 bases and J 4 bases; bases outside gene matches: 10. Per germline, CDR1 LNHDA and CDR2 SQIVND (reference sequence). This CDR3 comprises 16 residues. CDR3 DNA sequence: TGTGCCAGTAGTTCGCAACTAGCGGGAGATCCTTACGAGCAGTACTTC. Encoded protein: CASSSQLAGDPYEQYF.

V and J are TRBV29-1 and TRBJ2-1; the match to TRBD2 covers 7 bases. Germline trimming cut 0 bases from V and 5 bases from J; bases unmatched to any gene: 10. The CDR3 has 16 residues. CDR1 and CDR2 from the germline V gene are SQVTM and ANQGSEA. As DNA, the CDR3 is TGCAGCGTTGAAGATGGGGCACTAGCGTTCAACAATGAGCAGTTCTTC. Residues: CSVEDGALAFNNEQFF.

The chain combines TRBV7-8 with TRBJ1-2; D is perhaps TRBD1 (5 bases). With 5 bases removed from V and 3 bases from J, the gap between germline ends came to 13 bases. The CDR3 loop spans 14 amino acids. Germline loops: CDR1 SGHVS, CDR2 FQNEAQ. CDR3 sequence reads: CASSPVEGDYGYTF. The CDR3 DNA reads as TGTGCCAGCAGCCCAGTAGAAGGGGACTATGGCTACACCTTC.

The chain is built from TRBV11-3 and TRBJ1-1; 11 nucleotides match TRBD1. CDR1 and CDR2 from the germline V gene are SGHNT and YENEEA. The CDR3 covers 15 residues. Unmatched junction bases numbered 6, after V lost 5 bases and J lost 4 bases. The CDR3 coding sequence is TGTGCCAGCAGCACCTACGGGACAGGGGGCACTGAAGCTTTCTTT. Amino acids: CASSTYGTGGTEAFF.

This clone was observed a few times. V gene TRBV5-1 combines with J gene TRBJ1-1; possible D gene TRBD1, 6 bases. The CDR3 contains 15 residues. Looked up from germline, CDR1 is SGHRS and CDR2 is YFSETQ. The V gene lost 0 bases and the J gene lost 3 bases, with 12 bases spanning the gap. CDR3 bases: TGCGCCAGCAGCTTGGTTCCAGGGGCGGACACTGAAGCTTTCTTT. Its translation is CASSLVPGADTEAFF.

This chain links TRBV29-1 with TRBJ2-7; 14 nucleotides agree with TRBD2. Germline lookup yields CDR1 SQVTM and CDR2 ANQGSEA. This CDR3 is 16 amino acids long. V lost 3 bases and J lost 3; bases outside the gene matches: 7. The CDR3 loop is CSVDGTSGSAVYEQYF. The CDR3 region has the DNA TGCAGCGTTGACGGGACTAGCGGGAGTGCGGTCTACGAGCAGTACTTC.

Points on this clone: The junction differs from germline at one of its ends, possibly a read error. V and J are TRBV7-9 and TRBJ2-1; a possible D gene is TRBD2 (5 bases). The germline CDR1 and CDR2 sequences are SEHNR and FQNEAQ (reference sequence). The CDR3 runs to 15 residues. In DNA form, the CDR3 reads TGTGCCAGCAGCTCCCCGGGGTGGTCCTACAATGAGCAGATCTTC. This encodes CASSSPGWSYNEQIF.

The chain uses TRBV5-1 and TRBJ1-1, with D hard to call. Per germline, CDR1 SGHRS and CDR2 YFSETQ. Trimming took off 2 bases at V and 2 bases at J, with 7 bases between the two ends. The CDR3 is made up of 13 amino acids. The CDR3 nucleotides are TGCGCCAGCAGCTTTTCAGGTAACACTGAAGCTTTCTTT. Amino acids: CASSFSGNTEAFF.

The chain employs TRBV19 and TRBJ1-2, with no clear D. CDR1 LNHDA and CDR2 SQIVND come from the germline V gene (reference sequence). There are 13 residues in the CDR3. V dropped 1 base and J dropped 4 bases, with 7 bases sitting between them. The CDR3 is CASSIAEGYGYTF. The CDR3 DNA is TGTGCCAGTAGTATAGCGGAGGGCTATGGCTACACCTTC.

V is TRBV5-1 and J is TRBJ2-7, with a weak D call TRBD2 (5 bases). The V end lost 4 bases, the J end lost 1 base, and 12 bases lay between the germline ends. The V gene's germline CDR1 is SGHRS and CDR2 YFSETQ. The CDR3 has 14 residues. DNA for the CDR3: TGCGCCAGCAGCGAGGGCGGTTCATCCTACGAGCAGTACTTC. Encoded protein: CASSEGGSSYEQYF.

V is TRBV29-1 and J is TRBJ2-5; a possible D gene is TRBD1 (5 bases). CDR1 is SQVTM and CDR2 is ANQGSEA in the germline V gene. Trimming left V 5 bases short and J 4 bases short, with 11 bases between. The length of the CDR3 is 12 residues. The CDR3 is CSVSGQGETQYF. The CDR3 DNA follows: TGCAGCGTTTCTGGGCAGGGAGAGACCCAGTACTTC.

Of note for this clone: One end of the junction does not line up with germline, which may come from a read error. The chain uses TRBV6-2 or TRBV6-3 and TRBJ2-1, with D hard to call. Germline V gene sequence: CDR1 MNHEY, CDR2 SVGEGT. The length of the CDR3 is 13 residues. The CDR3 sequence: CASGYSFYNEQFF. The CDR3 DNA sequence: TGTGCCAGCGGTTATAGCTTCTACAATGAGCAGTTCTTC.

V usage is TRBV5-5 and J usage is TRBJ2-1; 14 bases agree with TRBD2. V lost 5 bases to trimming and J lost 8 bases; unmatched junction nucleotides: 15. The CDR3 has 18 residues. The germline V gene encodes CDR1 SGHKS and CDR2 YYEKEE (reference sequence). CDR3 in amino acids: CASSSSTPGTSGSDEQFF. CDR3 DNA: TGTGCCAGCAGTTCGAGCACCCCCGGGACTAGCGGGAGCGATGAGCAGTTCTTC.

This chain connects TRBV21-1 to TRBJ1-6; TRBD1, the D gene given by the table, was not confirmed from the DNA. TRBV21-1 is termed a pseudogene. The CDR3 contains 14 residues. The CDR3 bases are TGTGCCAGCAGCACAGGGTGGTCGCATTCACCCCTCCACTTT. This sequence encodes CASSTGWSHSPLHF.

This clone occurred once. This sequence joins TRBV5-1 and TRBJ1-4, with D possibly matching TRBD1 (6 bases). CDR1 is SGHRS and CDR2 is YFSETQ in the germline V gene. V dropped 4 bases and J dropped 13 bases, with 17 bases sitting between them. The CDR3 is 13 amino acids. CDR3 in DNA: TGCGCCAGCAGCCCGGGGGGGGCTGAAGGACTGTTTTTT. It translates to CASSPGGAEGLFF.

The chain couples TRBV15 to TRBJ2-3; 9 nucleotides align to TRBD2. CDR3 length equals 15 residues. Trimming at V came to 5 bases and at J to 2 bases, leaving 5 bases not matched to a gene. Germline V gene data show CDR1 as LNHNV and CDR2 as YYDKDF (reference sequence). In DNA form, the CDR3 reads TGTGCCACCAGCCCTGCTAGCGGGGCCACAGATACGCAGTATTTT. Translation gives CATSPASGATDTQYF.

Written as DNA, the CDR3 is TGTGCCAGCAGCCCAGCCTTGGGACTAGCGGACGTCACAGATACGCAGTATTTT. Amino acids: CASSPALGLADVTDTQYF. The chain combines TRBV7-8 with TRBJ2-3; TRBD2 matches at 11 bases. This CDR3 spans 18 amino acids. In germline, CDR1 is SGHVS, CDR2 FQNEAQ. V trimming: 5 bases; J trimming: 2 bases; junction bases outside the gene matches: 12.

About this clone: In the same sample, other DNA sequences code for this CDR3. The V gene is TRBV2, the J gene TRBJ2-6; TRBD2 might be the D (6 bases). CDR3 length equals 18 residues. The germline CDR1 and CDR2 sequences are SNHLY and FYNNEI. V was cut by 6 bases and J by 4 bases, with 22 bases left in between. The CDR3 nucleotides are TGTGCCAGCAGACTAGGACGGAGGGGCGGGATCGGGGCCAACGTCCTGACTTTC. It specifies CASRLGRRGGIGANVLTF. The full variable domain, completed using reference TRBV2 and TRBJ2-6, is EPEVTQTPSHQVTQMGQEVILRCVPISNHLYFYWYRQILGQKVEFLVSFYNNEISEKSEIFDDQFSVERPDGSNFTLKIRSTKLEDSAMYFCASRLGRRGGIGANVLTFGAGSRLTVL.

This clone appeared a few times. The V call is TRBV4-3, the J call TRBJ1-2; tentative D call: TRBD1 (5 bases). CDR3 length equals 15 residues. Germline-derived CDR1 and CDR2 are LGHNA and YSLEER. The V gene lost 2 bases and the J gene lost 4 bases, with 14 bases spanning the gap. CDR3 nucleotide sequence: TGCGCCAGCAGCCAACAAAAACAGGCATCCTATGGCTACACCTTC. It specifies CASSQQKQASYGYTF.

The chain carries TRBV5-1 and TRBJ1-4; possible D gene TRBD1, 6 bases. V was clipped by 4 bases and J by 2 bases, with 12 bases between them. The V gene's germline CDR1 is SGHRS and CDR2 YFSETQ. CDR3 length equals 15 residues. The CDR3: CASSAGRGTNEKLFF. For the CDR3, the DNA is TGCGCCAGCAGCGCGGGGAGGGGGACTAATGAAAAACTGTTTTTT. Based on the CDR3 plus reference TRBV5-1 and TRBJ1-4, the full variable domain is KAGVTQTPRYLIKTRGQQVTLSCSPISGHRSVSWYQQTPGQGLQFLFEYFSETQRNKGNFPGRFSGRQFSNSRSEMNVSTLELGDSALYLCASSAGRGTNEKLFFGSGTQLSVL.

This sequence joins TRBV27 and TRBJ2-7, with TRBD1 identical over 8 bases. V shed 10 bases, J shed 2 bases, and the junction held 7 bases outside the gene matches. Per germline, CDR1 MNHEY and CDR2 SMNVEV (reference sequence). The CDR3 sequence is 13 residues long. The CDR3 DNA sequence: TGTGCCACCAGGGACAGGCCTACCTACGAGCAGTACTTC. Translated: CATRDRPTYEQYF.

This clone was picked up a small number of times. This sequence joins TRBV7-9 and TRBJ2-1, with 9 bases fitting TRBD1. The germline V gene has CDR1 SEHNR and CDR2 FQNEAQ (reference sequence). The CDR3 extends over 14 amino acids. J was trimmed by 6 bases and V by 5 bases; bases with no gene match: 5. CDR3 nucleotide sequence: TGTGCCAGCAGCCCGAGGACAGGGGCCAATGAGCAGTTCTTC. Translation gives CASSPRTGANEQFF.

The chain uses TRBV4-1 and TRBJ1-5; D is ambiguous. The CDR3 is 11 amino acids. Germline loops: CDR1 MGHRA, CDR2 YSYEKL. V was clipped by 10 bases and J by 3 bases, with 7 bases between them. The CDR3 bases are TGCGCCACCGGGGACAATCAGCCCCAGCATTTT. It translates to CATGDNQPQHF.

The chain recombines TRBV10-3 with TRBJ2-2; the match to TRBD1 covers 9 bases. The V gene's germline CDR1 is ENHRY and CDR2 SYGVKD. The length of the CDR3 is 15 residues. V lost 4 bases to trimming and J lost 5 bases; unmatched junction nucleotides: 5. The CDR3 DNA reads TGTGCCATCAGTGGTGGACAGGGGCTGACCGGGGAGCTGTTTTTT. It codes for CAISGGQGLTGELFF.

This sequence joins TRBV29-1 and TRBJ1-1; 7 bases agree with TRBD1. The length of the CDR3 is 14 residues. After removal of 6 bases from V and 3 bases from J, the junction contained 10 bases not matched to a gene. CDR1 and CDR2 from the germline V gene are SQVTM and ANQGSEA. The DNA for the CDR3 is TGCAGCGTAACCGGGACAGCCTCGCACACTGAAGCTTTCTTT. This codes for CSVTGTASHTEAFF.

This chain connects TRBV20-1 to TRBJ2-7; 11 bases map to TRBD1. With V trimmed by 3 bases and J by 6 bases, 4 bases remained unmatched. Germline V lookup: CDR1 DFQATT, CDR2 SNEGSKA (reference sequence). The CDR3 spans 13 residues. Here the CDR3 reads CSASRTGGSEQYF. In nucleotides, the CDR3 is TGCAGTGCTAGTAGGACAGGGGGCTCCGAGCAGTACTTC.

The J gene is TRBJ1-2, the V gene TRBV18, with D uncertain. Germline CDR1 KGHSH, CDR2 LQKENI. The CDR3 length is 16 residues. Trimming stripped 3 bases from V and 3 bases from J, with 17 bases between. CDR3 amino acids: CASSPSTSGRDYGYTF. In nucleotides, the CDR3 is TGTGCCAGCTCACCTAGCACCTCGGGTCGGGACTATGGCTACACCTTC.

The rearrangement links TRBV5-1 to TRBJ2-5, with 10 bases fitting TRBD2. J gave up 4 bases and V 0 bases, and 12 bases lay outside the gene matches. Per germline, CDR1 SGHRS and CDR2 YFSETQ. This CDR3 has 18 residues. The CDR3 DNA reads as TGCGCCAGCAGCTTGGGGCTAGCGGGAGAGGAGTTCGCAGAGACCCAGTACTTC. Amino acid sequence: CASSLGLAGEEFAETQYF.

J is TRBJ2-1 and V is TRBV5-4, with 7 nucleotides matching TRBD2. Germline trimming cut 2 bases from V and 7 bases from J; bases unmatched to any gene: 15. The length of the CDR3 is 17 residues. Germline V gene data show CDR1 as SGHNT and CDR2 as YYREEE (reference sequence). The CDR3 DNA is TGTGCCAGCAGCTTCTCCGTAACTAGCGACAAAAAGAATGAGCAGTTCTTC. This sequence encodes CASSFSVTSDKKNEQFF.

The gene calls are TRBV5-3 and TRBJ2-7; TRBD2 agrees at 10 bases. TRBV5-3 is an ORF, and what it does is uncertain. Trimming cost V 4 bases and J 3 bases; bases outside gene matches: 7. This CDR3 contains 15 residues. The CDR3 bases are TGTGCCAGAAGCAAAACTAGCGGGAAATTCTACGAGCAGTACTTC. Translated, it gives CARSKTSGKFYEQYF.

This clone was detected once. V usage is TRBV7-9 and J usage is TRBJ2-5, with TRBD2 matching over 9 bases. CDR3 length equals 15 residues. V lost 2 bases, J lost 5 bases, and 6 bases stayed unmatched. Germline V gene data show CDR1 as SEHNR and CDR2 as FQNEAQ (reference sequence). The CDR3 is CASSLLLAGGETQYF. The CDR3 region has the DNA TGTGCCAGCAGCTTACTACTAGCGGGCGGGGAGACCCAGTACTTC.